Shown below are 14 T cell receptor beta chains from a single sample sequenced in a study of T cells in Graves' hyperthyroidism and ophthalmopathy. RNA transcripts gave rise to amplified TCR beta CDR3 regions. TCR CDR3 underwent first-round RT-PCR with the HTBI primer set. TCRdb fed the multiplex PCR reads into MiXCR, producing one record per CDR3 protein. The sample shows around 300,000 distinct CDR3 sequences, around 13% of them seen only once. Sequences were obtained from blood. Receptor source: a woman between 40 and 55 years old with Graves' ophthalmopathy.

This clonotype has a count of ten or more. The chain recombines TRBV28 with TRBJ1-5; D unclear. CDR1 is MDHEN and CDR2 is SYDVKM in the germline V gene. Trimming took off 6 bases at V and 1 base at J, with 10 bases between the two ends. CDR3 length equals 14 residues. The CDR3 nucleotides are TGTGCCAGCAGGAGAACGGACAGCAATCAGCCCCAGCATTTT. Translated, it gives CASRRTDSNQPQHF.

At least ten counts were recorded for this clonotype. The rearrangement links TRBV5-1 to TRBJ2-1, with 7 bases fitting TRBD2. The CDR3 extends over 13 amino acids. V trimming: 7 bases; J trimming: 3 bases; junction bases outside the gene matches: 4. Germline CDR1 SGHRS, CDR2 YFSETQ. In nucleotides, the CDR3 is TGCGCCAGCCAACGGGGGGACTACAATGAGCAGTTCTTC. Translating gives CASQRGDYNEQFF.

This chain uses TRBV27 with TRBJ1-6; no reliable D call. The CDR3 extends over 14 amino acids. The V and J ends lost 3 bases and 5 bases respectively, with 8 bases between them. Per germline, CDR1 MNHEY and CDR2 SMNVEV (reference sequence). The CDR3 spells CASSFRDHNSPLHF. The CDR3 nucleotides are TGTGCCAGCAGTTTCCGGGATCATAATTCACCCCTCCACTTT.

This clonotype came up a few times. This chain uses TRBV11-2 with TRBJ2-2; D might be TRBD1 (6 bases). The CDR3 covers 14 residues. Trimming shortened V by 5 bases and J by 4 bases, and 11 bases separated the two germline ends. Germline CDR1 and CDR2: SGHAT and FQNNGV. The DNA of the CDR3 is TGTGCCAGCAGCCCCCGGACAGTCACCGGGGAGCTGTTTTTT. Protein sequence: CASSPRTVTGELFF. The variable domain in full, with the rest retrieved from reference TRBV11-2 and TRBJ2-2, is EAGVAQSPRYKIIEKRQSVAFWCNPISGHATLYWYQQILGQGPKLLIQFQNNGVVDDSQLPKDRFSAERLKGVDSTLKIQPAKLEDSAVYLCASSPRTVTGELFFGEGSRLTVL.

This clonotype was counted between two and nine times. The chain recombines TRBV19 with TRBJ1-2; D possibly corresponds to TRBD1 (5 bases). The V end was cut by 7 bases, the J end by 1 base, with 7 bases between. The CDR3 totals 12 residues. The germline gives CDR1 LNHDA, CDR2 SQIVND (reference sequence). The CDR3 loop reads CASKGRNYGYTF. The CDR3 coding sequence is TGTGCCAGTAAGGGACGTAACTATGGCTACACCTTC.

This clonotype has just a few counts. The chain combines TRBV3-1 with TRBJ1-3, with D uncertain. Trimming cost V 4 bases and J 7 bases, with 14 bases left between them. Per germline, CDR1 LGHDT and CDR2 YNNKEL (reference sequence). This CDR3 has 14 amino acids. CDR3 amino acids: CASSPTVGGNTIYF. CDR3 in DNA: TGTGCCAGCAGCCCTACCGTCGGCGGCAACACCATATATTTT.

This clonotype has ten or more counts. The chain joins TRBV2 to TRBJ1-4; D gene ambiguous. Germline CDR1 is SNHLY and CDR2 is FYNNEI. Deletions cut 6 bases from V and 5 bases from J, with 7 bases between. The CDR3 runs 12 residues. The CDR3 region is CASRQLNEKLFF. The DNA for the CDR3 is TGTGCCAGCAGACAGCTGAATGAAAAACTGTTTTTT.

This clonotype was seen ten or more times. This sequence joins TRBV13 and TRBJ2-7, with TRBD1 matching over 12 bases. The CDR3 is 15 amino acids. V shed 5 bases and J 2 bases; nucleotides not matched to a gene: 4. Germline CDR1 PRHDT, CDR2 FYEKMQ (reference sequence). The CDR3 DNA sequence: TGTGCCAGCAGCCGAGGGACAGGGGGCGCCTACGAGCAGTACTTC. This gives the protein CASSRGTGGAYEQYF.

In DNA form, the CDR3 reads TGTGCCAGTAGTATAGGGGGGAACTATGGCTACACCTTC. Translating gives CASSIGGNYGYTF. The chain combines TRBV19 with TRBJ1-2, with D tentatively TRBD1 (5 bases). V gave up 1 base and J gave up 2 bases, with 5 bases separating them. Germline-derived CDR1 and CDR2 are LNHDA and SQIVND (reference sequence). This CDR3 has 13 residues.

Ten or more counts support this clonotype. The chain recombines TRBV19 with TRBJ1-5; the match to TRBD1 covers 8 bases. V shed 7 bases, J shed 6 bases, and the junction held 14 bases outside the gene matches. CDR1 and CDR2 (germline): LNHDA, SQIVND (reference sequence). The CDR3 sequence is 16 residues long. CDR3 amino acids: CASTFTAQGASQPQHF. CDR3 DNA: TGTGCCAGTACCTTTACAGCCCAGGGGGCATCTCAGCCCCAGCATTTT. Looking up the rest from reference TRBV19 and TRBJ1-5 gives the full variable domain: DGGITQSPKYLFRKEGQNVTLSCEQNLNHDAMYWYRQDPGQGLRLIYYSQIVNDFQKGDIAEGYSVSREKKESFPLTVTSAQKNPTAFYLCASTFTAQGASQPQHFGDGTRLSIL.

Ten or more counts support this clonotype. The chain couples TRBV12-3 or TRBV12-4 to TRBJ1-4; D possibly corresponds to TRBD1 (5 bases). Trimming left V 6 bases short and J 8 bases short, with 16 bases between. This CDR3 has 14 residues. The CDR3 region is CASRTDRGNEKLFF. The DNA of the CDR3 is TGTGCCAGCAGGACAGACAGAGGTAACGAAAAACTGTTTTTT.

Note on this clonotype: One base away lies a much larger clone, so this may be a sequencing read error. This CDR3 reads CAGSDVAVGGGLRVQYF. The CDR3 DNA reads as TGTGCCGGCAGTGACGTAGCTGTGGGGGGGGGCCTTCGCGTGCAGTACTTC. The chain employs TRBV27 and TRBJ2-7, with D possibly TRBD2 on 7 matching bases. The CDR3 spans 17 residues. CDR1 is MNHEY and CDR2 is SMNVEV in the germline V gene (reference sequence).

Worth noting for this clonotype: A much bigger clone sits one base away, suggesting this may be a read error. The V call is TRBV29-1, the J call TRBJ2-7; D may correspond to TRBD1 or TRBD2 (6 bases each). The germline V and J ends were trimmed by 4 bases and 5 bases, with 15 bases remaining between them. From germline, CDR1 is SQVTM and CDR2 ANQGSEA. The CDR3 consists of 13 residues. The CDR3 DNA is TGCAGCGTTGTTGTAAGGGGGGTCCACGAGCAGTACTTC. It yields the protein CSVVVRGVHEQYF.

The rearrangement uses TRBV27 and TRBJ2-3; TRBD2 agrees at 8 bases. J gave up 8 bases and V 5 bases, and 12 bases lay outside the gene matches. Germline V gene sequence: CDR1 MNHEY, CDR2 SMNVEV (reference sequence). This CDR3 contains 15 residues. CDR3 residues: CASSPGTSGAGTQYF. DNA of the CDR3: TGTGCCAGCAGTCCGGGGACTAGTGGTGCGGGTACGCAGTATTTT.